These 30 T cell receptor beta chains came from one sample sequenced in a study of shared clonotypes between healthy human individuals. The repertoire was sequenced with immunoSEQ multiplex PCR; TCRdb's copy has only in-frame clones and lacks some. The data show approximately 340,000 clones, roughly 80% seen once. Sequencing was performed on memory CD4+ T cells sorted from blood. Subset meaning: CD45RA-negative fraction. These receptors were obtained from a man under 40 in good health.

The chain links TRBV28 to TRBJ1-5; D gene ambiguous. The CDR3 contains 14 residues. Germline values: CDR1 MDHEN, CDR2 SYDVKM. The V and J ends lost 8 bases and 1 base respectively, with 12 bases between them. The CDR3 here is CASVGFGSNQPQHF. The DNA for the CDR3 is TGTGCCAGCGTCGGGTTCGGGAGCAATCAGCCCCAGCATTTT.

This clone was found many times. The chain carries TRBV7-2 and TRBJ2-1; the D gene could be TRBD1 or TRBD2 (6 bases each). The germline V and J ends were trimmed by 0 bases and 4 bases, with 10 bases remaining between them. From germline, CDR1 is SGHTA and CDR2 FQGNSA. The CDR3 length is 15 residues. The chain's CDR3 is CASSLAAGQYNEQFF. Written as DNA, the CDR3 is TGTGCCAGCAGCTTAGCTGCGGGACAATACAATGAGCAGTTCTTC.

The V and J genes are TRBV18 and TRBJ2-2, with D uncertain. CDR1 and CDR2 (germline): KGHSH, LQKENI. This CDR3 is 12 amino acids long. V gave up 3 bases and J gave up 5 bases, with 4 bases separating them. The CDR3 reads CASSPMTGELFF. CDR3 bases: TGTGCCAGCTCACCGATGACCGGGGAGCTGTTTTTT.

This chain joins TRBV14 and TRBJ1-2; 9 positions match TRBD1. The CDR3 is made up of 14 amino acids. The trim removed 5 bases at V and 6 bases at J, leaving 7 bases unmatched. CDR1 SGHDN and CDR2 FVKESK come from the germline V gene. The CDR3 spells CASSKRTGDDGYTF. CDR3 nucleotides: TGTGCCAGCAGCAAGAGGACAGGGGACGATGGCTACACCTTC.

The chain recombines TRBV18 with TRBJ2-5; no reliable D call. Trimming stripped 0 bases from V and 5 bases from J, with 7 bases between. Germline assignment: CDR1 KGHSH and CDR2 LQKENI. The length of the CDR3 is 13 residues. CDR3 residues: CASSPPVPETQYF. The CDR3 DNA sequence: TGTGCCAGCTCACCACCCGTCCCCGAGACCCAGTACTTC.

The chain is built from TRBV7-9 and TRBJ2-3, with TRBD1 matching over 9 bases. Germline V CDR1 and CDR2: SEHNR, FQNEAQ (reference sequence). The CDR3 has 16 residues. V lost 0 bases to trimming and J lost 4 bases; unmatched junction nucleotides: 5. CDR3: CASSLAQGQGPDTQYF. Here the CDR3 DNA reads TGTGCCAGCAGCTTAGCCCAAGGACAGGGGCCAGATACGCAGTATTTT.

The CDR3: CASSTDRGADTQYF. The CDR3 DNA reads TGTGCCAGCAGCACGGACAGGGGGGCAGATACGCAGTATTTT. The rearrangement uses TRBV5-4 and TRBJ2-3, with 10 nucleotides matching TRBD1. Germline V gene lookup returns CDR1 SGHNT and CDR2 YYREEE (reference sequence). J was trimmed by 4 bases and V by 4 bases; bases with no gene match: 3. The CDR3 is 14 amino acids.

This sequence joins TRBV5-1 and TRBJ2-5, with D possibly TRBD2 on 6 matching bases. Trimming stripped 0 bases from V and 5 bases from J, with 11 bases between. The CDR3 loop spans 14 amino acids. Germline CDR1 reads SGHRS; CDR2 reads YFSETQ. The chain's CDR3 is CASSLAVGGETQYF. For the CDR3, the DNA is TGCGCCAGCAGCTTGGCGGTTGGGGGGGAGACCCAGTACTTC.

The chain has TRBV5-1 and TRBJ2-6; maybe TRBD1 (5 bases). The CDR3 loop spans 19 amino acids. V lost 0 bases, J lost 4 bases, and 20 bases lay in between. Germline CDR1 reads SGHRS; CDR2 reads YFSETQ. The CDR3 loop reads CASSLGAGWGASGANVLTF. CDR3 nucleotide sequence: TGCGCCAGCAGCTTGGGGGCCGGGTGGGGCGCATCAGGGGCCAACGTCCTGACTTTC.

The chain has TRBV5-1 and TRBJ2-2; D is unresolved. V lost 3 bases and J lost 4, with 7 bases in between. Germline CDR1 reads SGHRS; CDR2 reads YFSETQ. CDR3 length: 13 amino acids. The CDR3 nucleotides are TGCGCCAGCAGCTACCGTACCACCGGGGAGCTGTTTTTT. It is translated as CASSYRTTGELFF.

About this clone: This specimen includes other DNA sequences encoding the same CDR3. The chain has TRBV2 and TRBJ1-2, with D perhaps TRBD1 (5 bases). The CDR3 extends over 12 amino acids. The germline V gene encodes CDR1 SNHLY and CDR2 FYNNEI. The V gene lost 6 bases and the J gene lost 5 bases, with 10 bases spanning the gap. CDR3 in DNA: TGTGCCAGCAGAGACAGAGGGTATGGCTACACCTTC. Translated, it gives CASRDRGYGYTF.

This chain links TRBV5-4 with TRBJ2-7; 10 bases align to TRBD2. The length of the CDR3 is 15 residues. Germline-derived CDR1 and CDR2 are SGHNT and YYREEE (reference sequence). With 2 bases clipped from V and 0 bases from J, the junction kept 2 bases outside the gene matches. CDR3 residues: CASSLSGRDSYEQYF. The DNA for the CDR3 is TGTGCCAGCAGCTTAAGCGGGAGGGACTCCTACGAGCAGTACTTC. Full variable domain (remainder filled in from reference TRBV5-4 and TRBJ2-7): ETGVTQSPTHLIKTRGQQVTLRCSSQSGHNTVSWYQQALGQGPQFIFQYYREEENGRGNFPPRFSGLQFPNYSSELNVNALELDDSALYLCASSLSGRDSYEQYFGPGTRLTVT.

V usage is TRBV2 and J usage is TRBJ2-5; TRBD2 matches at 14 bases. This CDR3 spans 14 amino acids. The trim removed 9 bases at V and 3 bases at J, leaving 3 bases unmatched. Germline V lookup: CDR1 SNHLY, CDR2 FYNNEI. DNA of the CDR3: TGTGCCAGAGAGACTAGCGGGAGGGAAGAGACCCAGTACTTC. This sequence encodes CARETSGREETQYF.

The CDR3 nucleotides are TGTGCCAGTAGCCCGCGGGCAAGCCAGCTTAACAATGAGCAGTTCTTC. This gives the protein CASSPRASQLNNEQFF. The J gene is TRBJ2-1, the V gene TRBV19, with a possible D match to TRBD2 (5 bases). Germline assignment: CDR1 LNHDA and CDR2 SQIVND (reference sequence). CDR3 length equals 16 residues. V shed 6 bases and J shed 5 bases, with 20 bases lying between them.

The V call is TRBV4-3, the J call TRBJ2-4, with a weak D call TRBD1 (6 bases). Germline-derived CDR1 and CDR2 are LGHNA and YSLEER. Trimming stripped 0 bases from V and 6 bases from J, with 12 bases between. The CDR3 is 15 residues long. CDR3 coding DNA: TGCGCCAGCAGCCAAGAGGGGACACAGGCAAACATTCAGTACTTC. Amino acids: CASSQEGTQANIQYF.

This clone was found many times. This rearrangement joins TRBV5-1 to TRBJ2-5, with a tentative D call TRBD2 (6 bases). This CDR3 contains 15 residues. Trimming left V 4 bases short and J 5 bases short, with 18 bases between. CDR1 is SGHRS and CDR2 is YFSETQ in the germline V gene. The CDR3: CASSVRLERRETQYF. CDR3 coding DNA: TGCGCCAGCAGCGTCCGACTAGAACGGCGGGAGACCCAGTACTTC.

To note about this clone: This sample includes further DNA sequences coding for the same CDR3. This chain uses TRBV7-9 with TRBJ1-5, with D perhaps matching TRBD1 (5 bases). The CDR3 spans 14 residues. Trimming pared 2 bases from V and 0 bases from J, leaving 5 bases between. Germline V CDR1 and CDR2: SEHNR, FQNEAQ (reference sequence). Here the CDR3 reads CASSLQGSNQPQHF. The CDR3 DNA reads TGTGCCAGCAGCTTACAGGGTAGCAATCAGCCCCAGCATTTT.

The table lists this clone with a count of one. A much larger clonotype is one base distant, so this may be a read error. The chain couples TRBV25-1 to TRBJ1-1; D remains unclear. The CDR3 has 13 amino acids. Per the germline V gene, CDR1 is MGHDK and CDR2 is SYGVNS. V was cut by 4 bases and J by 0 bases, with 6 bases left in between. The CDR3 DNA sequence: TGTGCCAGCAGTGGACACATGAACACTGAAGCTTTCTTT. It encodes CASSGHMNTEAFF. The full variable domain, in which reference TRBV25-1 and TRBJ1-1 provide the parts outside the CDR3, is EADIYQTPRYLVIGTGKKITLECSQTMGHDKMYWYQQDPGMELHLIHYSYGVNSTEKGDLSSESTVSRIRTEHFPLTLESARPSHTSQYLCASSGHMNTEAFFGQGTRLTVV.

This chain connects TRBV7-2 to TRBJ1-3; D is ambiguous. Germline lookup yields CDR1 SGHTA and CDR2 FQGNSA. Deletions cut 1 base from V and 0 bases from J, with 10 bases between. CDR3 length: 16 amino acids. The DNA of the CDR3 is TGTGCCAGCAGCTTAGTGGTCTCCTACTCTGGAAACACCATATATTTT. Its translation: CASSLVVSYSGNTIYF.

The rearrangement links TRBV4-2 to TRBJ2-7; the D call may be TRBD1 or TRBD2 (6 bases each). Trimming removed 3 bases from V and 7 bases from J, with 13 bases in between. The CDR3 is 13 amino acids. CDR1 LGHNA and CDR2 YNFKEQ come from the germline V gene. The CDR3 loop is CASSQPQGGEQYF. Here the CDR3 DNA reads TGTGCCAGCAGCCAGCCACAGGGAGGAGAGCAGTACTTC.

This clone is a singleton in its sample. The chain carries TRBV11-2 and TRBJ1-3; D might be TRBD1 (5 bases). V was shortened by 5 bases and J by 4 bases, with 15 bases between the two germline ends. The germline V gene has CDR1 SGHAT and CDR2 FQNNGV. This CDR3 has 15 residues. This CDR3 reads CASSPTWGLGNTIYF. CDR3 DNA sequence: TGTGCCAGCAGCCCAACGTGGGGGTTAGGAAACACCATATATTTT.

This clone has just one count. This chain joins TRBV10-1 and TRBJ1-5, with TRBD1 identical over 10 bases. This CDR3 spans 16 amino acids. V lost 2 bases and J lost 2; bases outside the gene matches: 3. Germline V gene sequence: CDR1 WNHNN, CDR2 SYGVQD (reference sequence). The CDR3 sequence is CASSEDRGHGNQPQHF. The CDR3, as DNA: TGCGCCAGCAGTGAGGACAGGGGGCATGGCAATCAGCCCCAGCATTTT.

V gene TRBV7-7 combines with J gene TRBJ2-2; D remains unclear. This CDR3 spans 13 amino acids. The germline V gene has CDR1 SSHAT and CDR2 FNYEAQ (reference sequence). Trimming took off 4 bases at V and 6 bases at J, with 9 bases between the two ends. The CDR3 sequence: CASSSTASGELFF. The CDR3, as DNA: TGTGCCAGCAGCTCAACCGCCTCCGGGGAGCTGTTTTTT.

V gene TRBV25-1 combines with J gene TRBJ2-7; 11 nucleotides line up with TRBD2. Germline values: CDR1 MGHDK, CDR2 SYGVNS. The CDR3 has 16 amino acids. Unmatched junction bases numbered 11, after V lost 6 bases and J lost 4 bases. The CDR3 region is CASRGDSGRVGYEQYF. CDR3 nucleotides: TGTGCCAGCAGGGGGGATAGCGGGAGGGTCGGGTACGAGCAGTACTTC.

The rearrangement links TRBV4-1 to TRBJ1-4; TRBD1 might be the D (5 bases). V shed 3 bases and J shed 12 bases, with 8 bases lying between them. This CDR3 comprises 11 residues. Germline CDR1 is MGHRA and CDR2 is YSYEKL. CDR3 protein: CASSHREELFF. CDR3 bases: TGCGCCAGCAGCCACAGGGAGGAACTGTTTTTT.

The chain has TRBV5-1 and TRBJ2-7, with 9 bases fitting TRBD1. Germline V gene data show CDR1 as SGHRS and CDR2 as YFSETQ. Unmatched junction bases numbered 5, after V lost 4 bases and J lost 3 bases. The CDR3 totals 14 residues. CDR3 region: CASSTRTGDYEQYF. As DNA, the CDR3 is TGCGCCAGCAGCACCCGGACAGGGGACTACGAGCAGTACTTC.

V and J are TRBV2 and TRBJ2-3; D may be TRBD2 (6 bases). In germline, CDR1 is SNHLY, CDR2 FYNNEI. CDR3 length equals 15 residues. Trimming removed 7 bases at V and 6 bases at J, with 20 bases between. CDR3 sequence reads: CASNLGSGWGDTQYF. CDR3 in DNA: TGTGCCAGCAACCTGGGGAGCGGGTGGGGCGATACGCAGTATTTT.

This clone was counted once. DNA of the CDR3: TGTGCCACCAGCAGAGAAGTAGCAGGGCGGAATGAGCAGTTCTTC. Translated: CATSREVAGRNEQFF. The chain recombines TRBV15 with TRBJ2-1; possibly TRBD1 for D (5 bases). Trimming left V 0 bases short and J 7 bases short, with 13 bases between. The CDR3 sequence is 15 residues long. Germline-derived CDR1 and CDR2 are LNHNV and YYDKDF (reference sequence).

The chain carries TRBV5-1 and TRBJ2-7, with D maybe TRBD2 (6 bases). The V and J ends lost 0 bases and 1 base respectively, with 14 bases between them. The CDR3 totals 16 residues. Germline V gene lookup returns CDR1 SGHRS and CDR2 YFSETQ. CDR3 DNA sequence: TGCGCCAGCAGCTTGGGTGGAGGGACCCTGTCCTACGAGCAGTACTTC. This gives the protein CASSLGGGTLSYEQYF.

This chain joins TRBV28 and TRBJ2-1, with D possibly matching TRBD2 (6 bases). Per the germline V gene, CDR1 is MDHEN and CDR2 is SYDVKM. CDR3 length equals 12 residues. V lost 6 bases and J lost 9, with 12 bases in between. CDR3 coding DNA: TGTGCCAGCAGGCGCAAGGGACTTGAGCAGTTCTTC. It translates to CASRRKGLEQFF.